The 31 T cell receptor beta chains in this list originate from one sample, sequenced in a study of regulatory T cells in long-lasting Graves disease. Through Arm-PCR of CDR3 regions and iRepertoire HTBI primers, TCR beta libraries were built. TCRdb passed the multiplex PCR reads through MiXCR, listing each CDR3 protein once. The sample holds about 620,000 distinct CDR3 sequences, roughly 15% seen once. Time point reported: newly diagnosed GD, antithyroid drugs for less than 3 months. Following extraction of RNA from PBMCs, that RNA was used to make the TCR library. This sample also belongs to another study, concerning T cells in Graves' hyperthyroidism and ophthalmopathy.

Material: peripheral blood mononuclear cells (PBMCs), obtained at new diagnosis, from a patient treated with antithyroid drugs. The receptor set was obtained from a young woman with Graves disease.

J is TRBJ2-2 and V is TRBV7-3; no clear D. Germline values: CDR1 SGHTA, CDR2 FQGTGA. This CDR3 spans 14 amino acids. With 5 bases removed from V and 6 bases from J, the gap between germline ends came to 13 bases. CDR3 DNA: TGTGCCAGCAGCCCGCTCCAAGTGTCCGGGGAGCTGTTTTTT. Translating it yields CASSPLQVSGELFF.

Ten or more counts support this clonotype. A read error may account for a junction end that differs from germline. This chain links TRBV28 with TRBJ1-1; maybe TRBD1 (6 bases). This CDR3 spans 16 amino acids. Germline V gene data show CDR1 as MDHEN and CDR2 as SYDVKM. In DNA form, the CDR3 reads TGTGCCAGCAGATTATACGGTGCAGGGGCAAACACTGAAGCTTTCTTT. Amino acids: CASRLYGAGANTEAFF.

The chain joins TRBV19 to TRBJ1-1; TRBD1 aligns across 11 bases. Germline lookup yields CDR1 LNHDA and CDR2 SQIVND (reference sequence). V trimming: 7 bases; J trimming: 3 bases; junction bases outside the gene matches: 4. The CDR3 is made up of 14 amino acids. CDR3: CASKRDRGDTEAFF. The CDR3, as DNA: TGTGCCAGTAAAAGGGACAGGGGGGACACTGAAGCTTTCTTT.

The chain combines TRBV28 with TRBJ1-5; D not certain. The germline V gene encodes CDR1 MDHEN and CDR2 SYDVKM. The CDR3 sequence is 15 residues long. Trimming shortened V by 0 bases and J by 2 bases, and 8 bases separated the two germline ends. The CDR3 reads CASSLWVGGNQPQHF. Here the CDR3 DNA reads TGTGCCAGCAGTTTATGGGTGGGCGGCAATCAGCCCCAGCATTTT.

Only a few counts were recorded for this clonotype. This chain joins TRBV19 and TRBJ1-1; TRBD1 is a possible D gene (5 bases). The CDR3 is made up of 14 amino acids. V was shortened by 1 base and J by 1 base, with 7 bases between the two germline ends. Germline values: CDR1 LNHDA, CDR2 SQIVND (reference sequence). The DNA of the CDR3 is TGTGCCAGTAGTATAGTAGGGGAGAACACTGAAGCTTTCTTT. Its protein product is CASSIVGENTEAFF.

The sample holds many counts of this clonotype. The chain couples TRBV5-1 to TRBJ2-5, with 11 bases lining up with TRBD1. The germline gives CDR1 SGHRS, CDR2 YFSETQ. The CDR3 is 14 amino acids. V lost 6 bases and J lost 3; bases outside the gene matches: 4. CDR3 sequence reads: CASNSGQGEETQYF. Written as DNA, the CDR3 is TGCGCCAGCAACTCGGGACAGGGGGAAGAGACCCAGTACTTC.

This clonotype came up many times. V gene TRBV30 combines with J gene TRBJ2-7; D is undetermined. The CDR3 contains 13 residues. Per germline, CDR1 GTSNPN and CDR2 SVGIG (reference sequence). V dropped 2 bases and J dropped 3 bases, with 11 bases sitting between them. The CDR3 bases are TGTGCCTGGAGTACCGGCAGGATCTACGAGCAGTACTTC. The encoded protein is CAWSTGRIYEQYF.

In its sample, this clonotype was seen many times. The genes are TRBV2 and TRBJ1-1, with D unclear. CDR3 length: 12 amino acids. Germline V gene data show CDR1 as SNHLY and CDR2 as FYNNEI. V lost 6 bases and J lost 0, with 5 bases in between. The CDR3 nucleotides read TGTGCCAGCAGACTTATGAACACTGAAGCTTTCTTT. This sequence encodes CASRLMNTEAFF.

This clonotype appeared a few times. The chain links TRBV20-1 to TRBJ2-1; D is possibly TRBD1 (5 bases). V was clipped by 1 base and J by 3 bases, with 13 bases between them. CDR1 is DFQATT, CDR2 SNEGSKA, per germline (reference sequence). This CDR3 has 15 amino acids. Here the CDR3 reads CSARVGRLGYNEQFF. CDR3 in DNA: TGCAGTGCTAGAGTGGGGCGGTTAGGCTACAATGAGCAGTTCTTC.

In its sample, this clonotype was seen many times. The rearrangement uses TRBV7-2 and TRBJ2-1; 7 bases line up with TRBD2. The germline gives CDR1 SGHTA, CDR2 FQGNSA. The CDR3 extends over 13 amino acids. Trimming took 10 bases from V and 4 from J; bases not matched to a gene: 7. The DNA of the CDR3 is TGTGCCATTACGAGCGGGGCGTACAATGAGCAGTTCTTC. Its translation is CAITSGAYNEQFF.

This clonotype was seen at least ten times. The V call is TRBV27, the J call TRBJ1-6; D is unresolved. Trimming pared 9 bases from V and 12 bases from J, leaving 15 bases between. The CDR3 loop spans 12 amino acids. Per germline, CDR1 MNHEY and CDR2 SMNVEV (reference sequence). This CDR3 is CASPAEPKPLHF. Written as DNA, the CDR3 is TGTGCCAGTCCCGCGGAGCCGAAACCCCTCCACTTT.

This clonotype appeared a few times. The rearrangement uses TRBV20-1 and TRBJ2-7; D is unclear. From germline, CDR1 is DFQATT and CDR2 SNEGSKA (reference sequence). The germline V and J ends were trimmed by 5 bases and 7 bases, with 9 bases remaining between them. The CDR3 extends over 10 amino acids. In nucleotides, the CDR3 is TGCAGTGCTGCAGCTATGGAGCAGTACTTC. This sequence encodes CSAAAMEQYF.

Of note for this clonotype: This may arise from a read error, as a much more abundant clone is one base away. The chain employs TRBV28 and TRBJ1-1; D gene unclear. CDR1 is MDHEN, CDR2 SYDVKM, per germline. The CDR3 loop spans 11 amino acids. This chain's CDR3 is CASRSQAEASF. The CDR3 DNA reads as TGTGCCAGCAGGTCTCAGGCTGAAGCTTCCTTT. Filled out from reference TRBV28 and TRBJ1-1, the complete variable domain reads DVKVTQSSRYLVKRTGEKVFLECVQDMDHENMFWYRQDPGLGLRLIYFSYDVKMKEKGDIPEGYSVSREKKERFSLILESASTNQTSMYLCASRSQAEASFGQGTRLTVV.

Many counts were recorded for this clonotype. The chain employs TRBV11-2 and TRBJ2-3; D remains unclear. This CDR3 region has 11 residues. Germline CDR1 SGHAT, CDR2 FQNNGV. V lost 1 base and J lost 6, with 2 bases in between. CDR3 DNA sequence: TGTGCCAGCAGCTTAGTGGATACGCAGTATTTT. It is translated as CASSLVDTQYF.

The V gene is TRBV25-1, the J gene TRBJ2-1; TRBD1 agrees at 7 bases. The germline CDR1 and CDR2 sequences are MGHDK and SYGVNS. This CDR3 spans 15 amino acids. The CDR3 loop is CGRGLESPSYNEQFF. CDR3 sequence (DNA): TGTGGAAGGGGGCTCGAGTCCCCCTCCTACAATGAGCAGTTCTTC.

This clonotype has a handful of counts. V is TRBV5-8 and J is TRBJ1-2; no clear D gene. Looked up from germline, CDR1 is SGHTS and CDR2 is YDEGEE. The CDR3 has 16 amino acids. Between the trimmed V and J ends, which lost 5 bases and 0 bases, there was a span of 17 bases. CDR3 coding DNA: TGTGCCAGCAGTTTGCTTCGTGTGTCAGCTAACTATGGCTACACCTTC. It codes for CASSLLRVSANYGYTF. Together with reference TRBV5-8 and TRBJ1-2, the CDR3 gives the full variable domain: EAGVTQSPTHLIKTRGQQATLRCSPISGHTSVYWYQQALGLGLQFLLWYDEGEERNRGNFPPRFSGRQFPNYSSELNVNALELEDSALYLCASSLLRVSANYGYTFGSGTRLTVV.

This chain connects TRBV5-5 to TRBJ2-6, with TRBD1 identical over 7 bases. This CDR3 is 15 amino acids long. Losses at the gene ends were 4 bases for V and 4 bases for J; bases not matched to a gene: 5. Per the germline V gene, CDR1 is SGHKS and CDR2 is YYEKEE (reference sequence). The CDR3 DNA follows: TGTGCCAGCAGCCCGACAGGGACCGGGGCCAACGTCCTGACTTTC. It specifies CASSPTGTGANVLTF.

On this clonotype itself: The junction departs from the called germline gene at one end, perhaps through a read error. The chain employs TRBV7-9 and TRBJ2-5; no clear D. Per germline, CDR1 SEHNR and CDR2 FQNEAQ (reference sequence). This CDR3 has 11 residues. CDR3 DNA: TGTGCCGGCAGCTCTCAAGAGACCCAGTACTTC. Its protein is CAGSSQETQYF. The variable domain in full, with the rest retrieved from reference TRBV7-9 and TRBJ2-5, is DTGVSQNPRHKITKRGQNVTFRCDPISEHNRLYWYRQTLGQGPEFLTYFQNEAQLEKSRLLSDRFSAERPKGSFSTLEIQRTEQGDSAMYLCAGSSQETQYFGPGTRLLVL.

In its sample, this clonotype was seen many times. This chain connects TRBV28 to TRBJ1-5; 7 nucleotides align to TRBD1. J was trimmed by 7 bases and V by 5 bases; bases with no gene match: 8. The length of the CDR3 is 14 residues. The V gene's germline CDR1 is MDHEN and CDR2 SYDVKM. CDR3 DNA: TGTGCCAGCAGTCGAGGGGGCAATTCCCAGCCCCAGCATTTT. It specifies CASSRGGNSQPQHF.

The sample holds many counts of this clonotype. Germline is not matched at one junction end, which may reflect a read error. The chain is built from TRBV5-1 and TRBJ2-7; 7 bases fit TRBD1. The CDR3 consists of 14 residues. Germline-derived CDR1 and CDR2 are SGHRS and YFSETQ. CDR3 bases: TGTGCCAGCAGCCCCGGGACAGCCAACTACGAGCAGTACTTC. It specifies CASSPGTANYEQYF.

This chain uses TRBV5-4 with TRBJ2-2; TRBD1 matches at 9 bases. The germline gives CDR1 SGHNT, CDR2 YYREEE (reference sequence). The CDR3 extends over 15 amino acids. Trimming at V came to 3 bases and at J to 4 bases, leaving 4 bases not matched to a gene. In nucleotides, the CDR3 is TGTGCCAGCAGCTGGGACAGGGCAACCACCGGGGAGCTGTTTTTT. This sequence encodes CASSWDRATTGELFF. Full variable domain (outside the CDR3, taken from reference TRBV5-4 and TRBJ2-2): ETGVTQSPTHLIKTRGQQVTLRCSSQSGHNTVSWYQQALGQGPQFIFQYYREEENGRGNFPPRFSGLQFPNYSSELNVNALELDDSALYLCASSWDRATTGELFFGEGSRLTVL.

As for this clonotype: The CDR3 does not end in the conserved phenylalanine or tryptophan, so this is likely a read error. The rearrangement links TRBV5-1 to TRBJ2-5; 8 positions agree with TRBD1. The J segment lost 5 bases and the V segment lost 6 bases, leaving 6 bases of the junction unmatched. The CDR3 has 13 residues. The V gene's germline CDR1 is SGHRS and CDR2 YFSETQ. CDR3 coding DNA: TGCGCCAGCACAGGACAGGGTCAGGAGACCCAGTACCTC. Translating it yields CASTGQGQETQYL.

This clonotype was detected a few times. The gene calls are TRBV10-1 and TRBJ2-3; TRBD1 agrees at 7 bases. The CDR3 contains 16 residues. The V and J ends lost 0 bases and 9 bases, in that order; junction bases with no gene match: 12. Germline CDR1 is WNHNN and CDR2 is SYGVQD (reference sequence). The CDR3 coding sequence is TGCGCCAGCAGTGAGTCGTACAGGGGCCACTTGGGGACGCAGTATTTT. This gives the protein CASSESYRGHLGTQYF.

The chain combines TRBV20-1 with TRBJ2-2, with D perhaps matching TRBD1 (5 bases). The germline V gene has CDR1 DFQATT and CDR2 SNEGSKA (reference sequence). V was cut by 3 bases and J by 1 base, with 12 bases left in between. The CDR3 sequence is 15 residues long. The CDR3 DNA is TGCAGTGCTAGTCACCTTGGACAGAACACCGGGGAGCTGTTTTTT. Translating it yields CSASHLGQNTGELFF.

This clonotype was found many times. J is TRBJ2-7 and V is TRBV11-1; D is uncertain. The V and J ends lost 5 bases and 7 bases respectively, with 15 bases between them. The CDR3 contains 13 residues. Germline values: CDR1 SGHAT, CDR2 FQDESV (reference sequence). As DNA, the CDR3 is TGTGCCAGCAGCAGATGGGTCATCGGGGAGCAGTACTTC. The encoded protein is CASSRWVIGEQYF.

The chain carries TRBV4-1 and TRBJ1-5; D gene uncertain. This CDR3 has 17 amino acids. Germline loops: CDR1 MGHRA, CDR2 YSYEKL. Trimming cost V 4 bases and J 0 bases, with 16 bases left between them. CDR3 coding DNA: TGCGCCAGCAGCCCCGGGCTGGCACGGAATAGCAATCAGCCCCAGCATTTT. Its protein product is CASSPGLARNSNQPQHF.

This clonotype was seen repeatedly, ten times or more. CDR3 residues: CASSYRGRETQYF. Written as DNA, the CDR3 is TGTGCCAGCAGTTACAGGGGGAGGGAGACCCAGTACTTC. The chain recombines TRBV27 with TRBJ2-5; 8 bases are shared with TRBD1. The trim removed 4 bases at V and 5 bases at J, leaving 3 bases unmatched. This CDR3 is 13 amino acids long. The germline gives CDR1 MNHEY, CDR2 SMNVEV (reference sequence).

This clonotype was seen ten or more times. The chain couples TRBV11-2 to TRBJ2-5; a possible D gene is TRBD1 (6 bases). CDR3 length: 15 amino acids. Germline V gene lookup returns CDR1 SGHAT and CDR2 FQNNGV. Between the trimmed V and J ends, which lost 7 bases and 3 bases, there was a span of 18 bases. The CDR3, as DNA: TGTGCCAGCACCATTCAGGGGCAGCCGAAAGAGACCCAGTACTTC. Its protein is CASTIQGQPKETQYF.

This clonotype was seen a few times. V and J are TRBV10-3 and TRBJ2-7; 7 nucleotides align to TRBD2. The CDR3 loop spans 13 amino acids. Losses at the gene ends were 2 bases for V and 6 bases for J; bases not matched to a gene: 4. Germline loops: CDR1 ENHRY, CDR2 SYGVKD. The CDR3 loop reads CAISEREGIEQYF. The CDR3, as DNA: TGTGCCATCAGTGAGAGGGAGGGTATCGAGCAGTACTTC.

This clonotype was observed at least ten times. J is TRBJ2-7 and V is TRBV7-9, with 8 bases aligning to TRBD2. The CDR3 spans 18 residues. V gave up 5 bases and J gave up 6 bases; unmatched junction bases: 21. CDR1 SEHNR and CDR2 FQNEAQ come from the germline V gene (reference sequence). CDR3 residues: CASSPGGASGGFSREQYF. The CDR3 nucleotides are TGTGCCAGCAGCCCAGGTGGGGCCAGCGGGGGTTTCTCCCGCGAGCAGTACTTC.

The CDR3 region has the DNA TGTGCCAGCATAAACCCGGCCCAAATTGAAGCTTTCTTT. It is translated as CASINPAQIEAFF. This sequence joins TRBV27 and TRBJ1-1; no clear D. Germline CDR1 MNHEY, CDR2 SMNVEV (reference sequence). Trimming removed 7 bases from V and 7 bases from J, with 16 bases in between. The length of the CDR3 is 13 residues.